The 27 T cell receptor beta chains listed next were all sequenced from one sample in a study of T cell repertoires in cytomegalovirus infection. Via MiXCR, TCRdb re-called the reads, giving one row per CDR3 protein. Among over 450,000 distinct CDR3 sequences, about 11% were seen once, and the ten largest hold about a tenth. What was sequenced was PBMCs. These receptors all stem from a human donor in good health (CMV status not recorded). Some clones in this sample may be carry-over from other donors' samples.

Points on this clonotype: A read error may be the cause here, since a much bigger clone is one base away. The CDR3 loop is CTSSVSGGRNTGELFF. As DNA, the CDR3 is TGTACCAGCAGTGTTAGCGGGGGCCGAAACACCGGGGAGCTGTTTTTT. The V and J genes are TRBV12-3 or TRBV12-4 and TRBJ2-2; 9 bases line up with TRBD2. The CDR3 is 16 amino acids.

The chain has TRBV7-9 and TRBJ2-2; a possible D gene is TRBD1 (6 bases). The CDR3 is 16 residues long. CDR1 and CDR2 from the germline V gene are SEHNR and FQNEAQ (reference sequence). V was pared by 1 base and J by 3 bases, with 12 bases between. The CDR3 here is CASSLELDRHTGELFF. Here the CDR3 DNA reads TGTGCCAGCAGCTTAGAGCTGGACAGACACACCGGGGAGCTGTTTTTT.

The V call is TRBV4-1, the J call TRBJ2-2, with 12 bases lining up with TRBD1. Trimming cost V 3 bases and J 7 bases; bases outside gene matches: 6. The CDR3 spans 16 residues. From germline, CDR1 is MGHRA and CDR2 YSYEKL. The CDR3, as DNA: TGCGCCAGCAGCCAGCGGGGGACAGGGGGCCTCGGGGAGCTGTTTTTT. Amino acids: CASSQRGTGGLGELFF.

This clonotype has just a few counts. V and J are TRBV9 and TRBJ2-1; 11 positions match TRBD1. The CDR3 sequence is 16 residues long. Trimming cost V 0 bases and J 9 bases; bases outside gene matches: 8. Germline values: CDR1 SGDLS, CDR2 YYNGEE. CDR3 loop: CASSVDPDRGLGEQFF. CDR3 DNA sequence: TGTGCCAGCAGCGTAGATCCGGACAGGGGGCTTGGTGAGCAGTTCTTC.

V usage is TRBV12-3 or TRBV12-4 and J usage is TRBJ1-3, with unresolved D. The V gene lost 3 bases and the J gene lost 0 bases, with 9 bases spanning the gap. This CDR3 has 15 amino acids. The CDR3 coding sequence is TGTGCCAGCAGTTTCCCCAGGTACTCTGGAAACACCATATATTTT. Encoded protein: CASSFPRYSGNTIYF.

This clonotype was observed at least ten times. CDR3 loop: CASSVERTAVGAFF. The CDR3 DNA is TGTGCCAGCAGCGTAGAACGGACGGCCGTCGGGGCTTTCTTT. V is TRBV9 and J is TRBJ1-1; D gene ambiguous. Trimming left V 0 bases short and J 11 bases short, with 17 bases between. CDR1 is SGDLS, CDR2 YYNGEE, per germline. The CDR3 is made up of 14 amino acids.

The table lists this clonotype with many counts. V gene TRBV6-2 or TRBV6-3 combines with J gene TRBJ2-1, with D tentatively TRBD1 or TRBD2 (5 bases each). The length of the CDR3 is 13 residues. V dropped 2 bases and J dropped 9 bases, with 11 bases sitting between them. Germline loops: CDR1 MNHEY, CDR2 SVGEGT. CDR3 coding DNA: TGTGCCAGCAGTTACAAGAGGGGCGCTGAGCAGTTCTTC. This gives the protein CASSYKRGAEQFF.

This clonotype was observed at least ten times. V and J are TRBV19 and TRBJ2-1, with 7 bases identical to TRBD2. CDR1 and CDR2 from the germline V gene are LNHDA and SQIVND (reference sequence). The junction had 5 bases not matched to a gene; V was cut back by 1 base and J by 2 bases. This CDR3 is built from 16 residues. The CDR3: CASSIGGGGPYNEQFF. CDR3 DNA sequence: TGTGCCAGTAGTATAGGCGGCGGGGGTCCCTACAATGAGCAGTTCTTC.

This clonotype was seen repeatedly, ten times or more. A junction end diverges from the germline sequence, so it may reflect a read error. The chain employs TRBV7-7 and TRBJ2-5, with 7 bases identical to TRBD2. This CDR3 has 14 residues. CDR1 SSHAT and CDR2 FNYEAQ come from the germline V gene (reference sequence). The CDR3 spells CASSRDYGSETQYF. For the CDR3, the DNA is TGTGCTAGCAGCCGGGACTACGGTTCAGAGACCCAGTACTTC.

This clonotype was seen more than once but under ten times. This chain joins TRBV7-9 and TRBJ2-7, with TRBD2 matching over 13 bases. Trimming at V came to 5 bases and at J to 3 bases, leaving 4 bases not matched to a gene. Germline-derived CDR1 and CDR2 are SEHNR and FQNEAQ (reference sequence). This CDR3 spans 15 amino acids. CDR3 residues: CASSRTSGSVYEQYF. The CDR3 bases are TGTGCCAGCAGCCGGACTAGCGGGAGTGTCTACGAGCAGTACTTC.

The gene calls are TRBV10-3 and TRBJ1-1; a possible D gene is TRBD1 (5 bases). CDR3 size: 13 residues. V gave up 8 bases and J gave up 4 bases, with 14 bases separating them. Germline assignment: CDR1 ENHRY and CDR2 SYGVKD. The CDR3 DNA reads as TGTGCCATCGGGGGGTTTGGCGGCACTGAAGCTTTCTTT. Protein sequence: CAIGGFGGTEAFF.

The rearrangement joins TRBV20-1 to TRBJ2-2; no clear D gene. Between the trimmed V and J ends, which lost 4 bases and 1 base, there was a span of 13 bases. The germline V gene encodes CDR1 DFQATT and CDR2 SNEGSKA (reference sequence). This CDR3 comprises 15 residues. CDR3 sequence (DNA): TGCAGTGCTATATTGGCAGGCAAGAACACCGGGGAGCTGTTTTTT. Translation: CSAILAGKNTGELFF.

This clonotype was picked up many times. This chain links TRBV7-9 with TRBJ2-7; weak D call: TRBD1 (7 bases). The CDR3 contains 12 residues. Germline CDR1 is SEHNR and CDR2 is FQNEAQ (reference sequence). V lost 4 bases and J lost 6, with 10 bases in between. The CDR3 sequence is CASSSQGGEQYF. DNA for the CDR3: TGTGCCAGCAGCTCGCAGGGGGGCGAGCAGTACTTC.

This clonotype was observed at least ten times. The chain links TRBV30 to TRBJ2-5; 13 bases agree with TRBD2. Germline V gene lookup returns CDR1 GTSNPN and CDR2 SVGIG (reference sequence). V was clipped by 3 bases and J by 2 bases; unmatched bases: 3. The CDR3 is 15 amino acids. CDR3 nucleotides: TGTGCCTGGAGCCAGGGACTAGCGGGACAAGAGACCCAGTACTTC. Protein product: CAWSQGLAGQETQYF. Based on the CDR3 plus reference TRBV30 and TRBJ2-5, the full variable domain is SQTIHQWPATLVQPVGSPLSLECTVEGTSNPNLYWYRQAAGRGLQLLFYSVGIGQISSEVPQNLSASRPQDRQFILSSKKLLLSDSGFYLCAWSQGLAGQETQYFGPGTRLLVL.

This rearrangement joins TRBV5-1 to TRBJ2-1, with 7 bases that match TRBD1. CDR3 length: 14 residues. Trimming at V came to 2 bases and at J to 5 bases, leaving 4 bases not matched to a gene. Germline lookup yields CDR1 SGHRS and CDR2 YFSETQ. The CDR3 DNA is TGCGCCAGCAGCTTTCCGGGACAGAACAATGAGCAGTTCTTC. This sequence encodes CASSFPGQNNEQFF.

The rearrangement joins TRBV5-1 to TRBJ1-1, with D possibly TRBD1 on 5 matching bases. Germline assignment: CDR1 SGHRS and CDR2 YFSETQ. Trimming pared 3 bases from V and 4 bases from J, leaving 13 bases between. The CDR3 totals 14 residues. CDR3 coding DNA: TGCGCCAGCAGCTCACCCGCAGGGTCCACTGAAGCTTTCTTT. This translates into CASSSPAGSTEAFF.

This clonotype has a handful of counts. This chain joins TRBV28 and TRBJ1-1, with unresolved D. Germline CDR1 is MDHEN and CDR2 is SYDVKM. The CDR3 has 15 amino acids. V lost 8 bases and J 0 bases, leaving 16 bases between the germline ends. CDR3 protein: CASQPQVPLNTEAFF. Written as DNA, the CDR3 is TGTGCCAGCCAGCCTCAGGTCCCTTTGAACACTGAAGCTTTCTTT. Using reference TRBV28 and TRBJ1-1 for the parts outside the CDR3, the full variable domain is DVKVTQSSRYLVKRTGEKVFLECVQDMDHENMFWYRQDPGLGLRLIYFSYDVKMKEKGDIPEGYSVSREKKERFSLILESASTNQTSMYLCASQPQVPLNTEAFFGQGTRLTVV.

This clonotype appeared many times. The rearrangement uses TRBV7-2 and TRBJ2-7; 13 positions match TRBD2. The CDR3 loop spans 17 amino acids. V trimming: 5 bases; J trimming: 4 bases; junction bases outside the gene matches: 11. CDR1 and CDR2 from the germline V gene are SGHTA and FQGNSA. The CDR3 bases are TGTGCCAGCAGCCCCCGACTAGCGGGAGGAATCAGATACGAGCAGTACTTC. Amino acids: CASSPRLAGGIRYEQYF.

There are many counts of this clonotype. The chain has TRBV7-9 and TRBJ2-1; D gene ambiguous. CDR1 is SEHNR and CDR2 is FQNEAQ in the germline V gene (reference sequence). The CDR3 has 13 amino acids. V was shortened by 3 bases and J by 6 bases, with 9 bases between the two germline ends. This CDR3 reads CASSFGTVNEQFF. DNA for the CDR3: TGTGCCAGCAGCTTCGGTACAGTCAATGAGCAGTTCTTC.

V gene TRBV3-1 combines with J gene TRBJ2-5, with 7 nucleotides matching TRBD2. V dropped 2 bases and J dropped 5; count of bases not matched to a gene: 2. CDR1 LGHDT and CDR2 YNNKEL come from the germline V gene (reference sequence). The CDR3 length is 13 residues. CDR3 amino acids: CASSQSGKETQYF. For the CDR3, the DNA is TGTGCCAGCAGCCAAAGCGGGAAGGAGACCCAGTACTTC.

The V gene is TRBV9, the J gene TRBJ2-2; TRBD2 agrees at 9 bases. Looked up from germline, CDR1 is SGDLS and CDR2 is YYNGEE. J gave up 4 bases and V 4 bases, and 20 bases lay outside the gene matches. This CDR3 has 20 amino acids. CDR3 in DNA: TGTGCCAGCAGCATCGGTAGCGGGGGCCCAACAGTCGAAGTCACCGGGGAGCTGTTTTTT. Translating it yields CASSIGSGGPTVEVTGELFF.

In this sample, this clonotype turned up many times. This chain connects TRBV6-5 to TRBJ1-1; D gene uncertain. The germline V gene has CDR1 MNHEY and CDR2 SVGAGI. This CDR3 contains 13 residues. Deletions cut 7 bases from V and 0 bases from J, with 9 bases between. The CDR3 loop reads CASIGVLNTEAFF. DNA of the CDR3: TGTGCCAGCATTGGGGTCTTGAACACTGAAGCTTTCTTT.

There are many counts of this clonotype. CDR3 region: CASSPETGFGTEAFF. DNA of the CDR3: TGTGCCAGCAGTCCTGAGACAGGGTTCGGCACTGAAGCTTTCTTT. The rearrangement joins TRBV12-3 or TRBV12-4 to TRBJ1-1, with 7 bases that match TRBD1. Trimming at V came to 5 bases and at J to 4 bases, leaving 10 bases not matched to a gene. CDR3 length: 15 residues.

This clonotype was seen at least ten times. The CDR3 loop reads CASTDGRFGGTEAFF. CDR3 bases: TGTGCCAGCACGGACGGTCGATTCGGCGGGACTGAAGCTTTCTTT. The genes are TRBV7-8 and TRBJ1-1; D gene uncertain. The CDR3 runs 15 residues. CDR1 is SGHVS and CDR2 is FQNEAQ in the germline V gene. V lost 7 bases and J lost 5, with 20 bases in between. The full variable domain, in which reference TRBV7-8 and TRBJ1-1 provide the parts outside the CDR3, is GAGVSQSPRYKVAKRGQDVALRCDPISGHVSLFWYQQALGQGPEFLTYFQNEAQLDKSGLPSDRFFAERPEGSVSTLKIQRTQQEDSAVYLCASTDGRFGGTEAFFGQGTRLTVV.

The sample holds a few counts of this clonotype. This chain links TRBV29-1 with TRBJ2-1; TRBD1 matches at 10 bases. CDR1 and CDR2 from the germline V gene are SQVTM and ANQGSEA. V lost 6 bases and J lost 0; bases outside the gene matches: 11. The CDR3 extends over 17 amino acids. CDR3 region: CSVQSRDRGSSYNEQFF. CDR3 DNA: TGCAGCGTCCAGTCCCGGGACAGGGGAAGCTCCTACAATGAGCAGTTCTTC.

This clonotype was recorded many times. This sequence joins TRBV28 and TRBJ2-7; TRBD1 or TRBD2 may be the D gene (5 bases each). Germline V CDR1 and CDR2: MDHEN, SYDVKM. The CDR3 extends over 14 amino acids. V shed 8 bases and J shed 2 bases, with 16 bases lying between them. The CDR3 DNA reads TGTGCCAGCGGGAGAGGGGCCCCTACCTACGAGCAGTACTTC. Its translation: CASGRGAPTYEQYF. Based on the CDR3 plus reference TRBV28 and TRBJ2-7, the full variable domain is DVKVTQSSRYLVKRTGEKVFLECVQDMDHENMFWYRQDPGLGLRLIYFSYDVKMKEKGDIPEGYSVSREKKERFSLILESASTNQTSMYLCASGRGAPTYEQYFGPGTRLTVT.

This clonotype came up many times. This chain connects TRBV6-2 or TRBV6-3 to TRBJ2-7; TRBD2 matches 7 bases. Germline V gives CDR1 MNHEY, CDR2 SVGEGT. The CDR3 contains 18 residues. The J segment lost 0 bases and the V segment lost 7 bases, leaving 18 bases of the junction unmatched. Written as DNA, the CDR3 is TGTGCCAGCACGGCGGCGCCCAAGATTCGGGACTACTCCTACGAGCAGTACTTC. Residues: CASTAAPKIRDYSYEQYF.